These 24 T cell receptor beta chains share one sample of origin, sequenced in a study of radiation and T cells in renal cell carcinoma. Indicated time point: baseline pretreatment blood. Treatment noted: 15 Gy SBRT to primary tumor, nephrectomy 4 weeks later. The assay was immunoSEQ multiplex PCR, and TCRdb's table has in-frame clones only and misses some. The table shows about 49,000 clones, with approximately 83% occurring only once. Sample: blood, taken from a patient whose treatment included radiotherapy and nephrectomy. These receptors were obtained from a woman in her seventies with renal cell carcinoma.

The chain carries TRBV4-1 and TRBJ2-2; D is possibly TRBD1 (6 bases). Per the germline V gene, CDR1 is MGHRA and CDR2 is YSYEKL. The CDR3 consists of 14 residues. V was trimmed by 6 bases and J by 7 bases, leaving 15 bases between them. The CDR3 DNA is TGCGCCAGCAGAAGACAGGTTCTAGGCGGGGAGCTGTTTTTT. Translating gives CASRRQVLGGELFF.

The count of this clone is one. CDR3 bases: TGTGCCAGCAGCCCTCAGGGGGGGGCCTCCTACGAGCAGTACTTC. Amino acid sequence: CASSPQGGASYEQYF. This chain joins TRBV5-4 and TRBJ2-7, with D tentatively TRBD1 or TRBD2 (7 bases each). The CDR3 contains 15 residues. The V gene's germline CDR1 is SGHNT and CDR2 YYREEE (reference sequence). V was clipped by 4 bases and J by 0 bases, with 14 bases between them.

This clone has a handful of counts. The chain links TRBV4-3 to TRBJ1-1, with 7 bases that match TRBD1. Germline CDR1 LGHNA, CDR2 YSLEER. The trim removed 1 base at V and 6 bases at J, leaving 2 bases unmatched. This CDR3 spans 13 amino acids. This CDR3 is CASSQVTGSEAFF. The CDR3 nucleotides read TGCGCCAGCAGCCAAGTGACAGGGTCTGAAGCTTTCTTT.

The CDR3 loop is CAAGYEQFF. Written as DNA, the CDR3 is TGTGCCGCCGGCTATGAGCAGTTCTTC. The J gene is TRBJ2-1, the V gene TRBV7-2; D gene uncertain. The germline V and J ends were trimmed by 11 bases and 8 bases, with 7 bases remaining between them. Looked up from germline, CDR1 is SGHTA and CDR2 is FQGNSA. The CDR3 consists of 9 residues.

The chain uses TRBV7-9 and TRBJ2-7; no clear D gene. Germline values: CDR1 SEHNR, CDR2 FQNEAQ (reference sequence). The CDR3 runs 14 residues. V lost 1 base and J lost 2, with 9 bases in between. In DNA form, the CDR3 reads TGTGCCAGCAGCTTAGGACAAGAACCCTACGAGCAGTACTTC. Amino acid sequence: CASSLGQEPYEQYF.

This clone was observed once. This chain connects TRBV12-5 to TRBJ2-3; TRBD2 matches 8 bases. The CDR3 extends over 17 amino acids. Germline values: CDR1 LGHNT, CDR2 FRNRAP. The ends lost 4 bases at V and 3 bases at J; junction bases unmatched: 12. This CDR3 is CASGWRLAGTRTDTQYF. Here the CDR3 DNA reads TGTGCTAGTGGTTGGCGCTTAGCGGGGACTCGGACAGATACGCAGTATTTT.

This chain uses TRBV12-5 with TRBJ1-3; D is perhaps TRBD1 (5 bases). Trimming took off 0 bases at V and 9 bases at J, with 9 bases between the two ends. Germline CDR1 reads LGHNT; CDR2 reads FRNRAP. This CDR3 contains 13 residues. CDR3 amino acids: CASGLVEGTTIYF. In DNA, the CDR3 is TGTGCTAGTGGTTTGGTAGAAGGGACCACCATATATTTT. Filled out from reference TRBV12-5 and TRBJ1-3, the complete variable domain reads DARVTQTPRHKVTEMGQEVTMRCQPILGHNTVFWYRQTMMQGLELLAYFRNRAPLDDSGMPKDRFSAEMPDATLATLKIQPSEPRDSAVYFCASGLVEGTTIYFGEGSWLTVV.

V and J are TRBV21-1 and TRBJ1-3. TRBV21-1 is termed a pseudogene. This CDR3 region has 17 residues. CDR3 amino acids: CASSKVWGETFGNTIYF. CDR3 nucleotide sequence: TGTGCCAGCAGCAAAGTTTGGGGGGAAACGTTTGGAAACACCATATATTTT.

Only a few counts were recorded for this clone. The gene calls are TRBV7-9 and TRBJ1-1; maybe TRBD1 (5 bases). Per the germline V gene, CDR1 is SEHNR and CDR2 is FQNEAQ (reference sequence). V shed 5 bases and J shed 1 base, with 11 bases lying between them. The CDR3 sequence is 14 residues long. The CDR3 loop reads CASSPQGPNTEAFF. DNA for the CDR3: TGTGCCAGCAGCCCTCAGGGACCGAACACTGAAGCTTTCTTT.

The chain joins TRBV25-1 to TRBJ1-1, with a possible D match to TRBD1 (6 bases). From germline, CDR1 is MGHDK and CDR2 SYGVNS. Trimming took off 2 bases at V and 4 bases at J, with 17 bases between the two ends. This CDR3 spans 16 amino acids. The CDR3 protein is CASSEAIGIRGTEAFF. CDR3 coding DNA: TGTGCCAGCAGTGAAGCGATTGGCATCAGGGGCACTGAAGCTTTCTTT. The whole variable domain, remainder taken from reference TRBV25-1 and TRBJ1-1, is EADIYQTPRYLVIGTGKKITLECSQTMGHDKMYWYQQDPGMELHLIHYSYGVNSTEKGDLSSESTVSRIRTEHFPLTLESARPSHTSQYLCASSEAIGIRGTEAFFGQGTRLTVV.

The V call is TRBV4-2, the J call TRBJ2-1, with a weak D call TRBD1 (5 bases). This CDR3 is built from 14 residues. CDR1 LGHNA and CDR2 YNFKEQ come from the germline V gene. V dropped 0 bases and J dropped 5 bases, with 8 bases sitting between them. In DNA, the CDR3 is TGTGCCAGCAGCCAAGACAGGGCTAACAATGAGCAGTTCTTC. Its translation: CASSQDRANNEQFF.

This chain uses TRBV19 with TRBJ2-4; 7 positions match TRBD1. CDR1 LNHDA and CDR2 SQIVND come from the germline V gene (reference sequence). V shed 5 bases, J shed 0 bases, and the junction held 7 bases outside the gene matches. The CDR3 extends over 16 amino acids. CDR3 residues: CASSLGTALAKNIQYF. Written as DNA, the CDR3 is TGTGCCAGTAGTCTAGGGACAGCTCTAGCCAAAAACATTCAGTACTTC.

The chain carries TRBV30 and TRBJ2-7, with D perhaps given as TRBD1 or TRBD2 (5 bases each). CDR3 size: 15 residues. Trimming removed 1 base from V and 4 bases from J, with 17 bases in between. Per germline, CDR1 GTSNPN and CDR2 SVGIG (reference sequence). The CDR3 coding sequence is TGTGCCTGGAGTGATGGGGGTCGGACCCAATACGAGCAGTACTTC. Its protein product is CAWSDGGRTQYEQYF.

The chain couples TRBV21-1 to TRBJ2-2; TRBD1, the table's D call, lacks a check against the DNA. TRBV21-1 is shown as a pseudogene. CDR3 length: 16 amino acids. CDR3 amino acids: CASSKRRQGNTGELFF. The CDR3 DNA is TGTGCCAGCAGCAAACGTCGGCAGGGGAACACCGGGGAGCTGTTTTTT.

A single count supports this clone. J is TRBJ2-1 and V is TRBV7-2, with a tentative D call TRBD1 (6 bases). V was shortened by 1 base and J by 0 bases, with 7 bases between the two germline ends. The V gene's germline CDR1 is SGHTA and CDR2 FQGNSA. The CDR3 covers 15 residues. The CDR3 sequence is CASSLEGVSYNEQFF. CDR3 DNA sequence: TGTGCCAGCAGCTTAGAGGGGGTCTCCTACAATGAGCAGTTCTTC.

The chain uses TRBV5-3 and TRBJ2-3; D unclear. TRBV5-3 is an open reading frame whose function is uncertain. V was trimmed by 0 bases and J by 4 bases, leaving 9 bases between them. The CDR3 runs to 14 residues. Here the CDR3 DNA reads TGTGCCAGAAGCTTGGTTCAAGCTTCAGATACGCAGTATTTT. Translation gives CARSLVQASDTQYF.

The genes are TRBV27 and TRBJ2-7; 11 positions match TRBD1. The ends lost 5 bases at V and 2 bases at J; junction bases unmatched: 5. CDR1 is MNHEY, CDR2 SMNVEV, per germline (reference sequence). The CDR3 is 15 residues long. The CDR3 nucleotides are TGTGCCAGCAGTGTACGGACAGGGGGCACCTACGAGCAGTACTTC. It is translated as CASSVRTGGTYEQYF.

The chain uses TRBV25-1 and TRBJ1-1, with no clear D. Trimming shortened V by 0 bases and J by 0 bases, and 11 bases separated the two germline ends. Germline lookup yields CDR1 MGHDK and CDR2 SYGVNS. The CDR3 has 16 amino acids. CDR3 loop: CASSEYGRHMNTEAFF. CDR3 bases: TGTGCCAGCAGTGAATATGGCAGGCATATGAACACTGAAGCTTTCTTT.

This chain uses TRBV10-3 with TRBJ1-4; D not resolved. Germline lookup yields CDR1 ENHRY and CDR2 SYGVKD. V was cut by 4 bases and J by 2 bases, with 11 bases left in between. This CDR3 comprises 15 residues. CDR3 protein: CAISAGPGTNEKLFF. In DNA form, the CDR3 reads TGTGCCATCAGTGCTGGACCGGGGACTAATGAAAAACTGTTTTTT.

The V call is TRBV6-1, the J call TRBJ1-5; D is ambiguous. This CDR3 has 13 amino acids. Germline values: CDR1 MNHNS, CDR2 SASEGT. V lost 3 bases to trimming and J lost 5 bases, with 8 bases between them. CDR3 in DNA: TGTGCCAGCAGTGAGGGTCACGATCAGCCCCAGCATTTT. Protein sequence: CASSEGHDQPQHF.

This clone was found a few times. V and J are TRBV6-1 and TRBJ2-1, with 10 bases fitting TRBD1. The germline V gene encodes CDR1 MNHNS and CDR2 SASEGT. The CDR3 contains 15 residues. V gave up 5 bases and J gave up 6 bases; unmatched junction bases: 7. The CDR3 region has the DNA TGTGCCAGCAGTCGGGACAGGGGATTTGCCAATGAGCAGTTCTTC. Translated, it gives CASSRDRGFANEQFF.

The J gene is TRBJ2-7, the V gene TRBV6-6; D gene unclear. This CDR3 has 13 residues. In germline, CDR1 is MNHNY, CDR2 SVGAGI (reference sequence). Trimming shortened V by 0 bases and J by 3 bases, and 6 bases separated the two germline ends. The CDR3 loop is CASSYSPVYEQYF. The CDR3 nucleotides read TGTGCCAGCAGTTACTCCCCCGTCTACGAGCAGTACTTC.

V and J are TRBV4-2 and TRBJ2-1, with 12 bases lining up with TRBD2. V lost 0 bases, J lost 4 bases, and 1 base stayed unmatched. The germline V gene encodes CDR1 LGHNA and CDR2 YNFKEQ. This CDR3 has 16 residues. The CDR3 sequence: CASSQDLAGGYNEQFF. CDR3 DNA: TGTGCCAGCAGCCAAGATCTAGCGGGGGGGTACAATGAGCAGTTCTTC.

V and J are TRBV21-1 and TRBJ2-4; no DNA check was done on the table's D call, TRBD2. TRBV21-1 represents a pseudogene. There are 15 residues in the CDR3. The CDR3 sequence is CASSKGTRAGIIQYF. The CDR3 DNA sequence: TGTGCCAGCAGCAAAGGGACCAGAGCCGGGATCATTCAGTACTTC.